The 6 T cell receptor beta chains below all came from one sample that was sequenced in a study of T cell repertoires in aging, cancer and after chemotherapy. Rearranged V-D-J TRB sequences were amplified with a mixed TRB-A/B primer pool. Using its own MiXCR run on the multiplex PCR reads, TCRdb lists one record per CDR3 protein. The table records about 260 distinct CDR3 sequences, more than 30% of them present only once. TCR beta rearrangements were amplified from peripheral blood genomic DNA. The sequenced sample consisted of blood. The source is a human donor with a blood cancer.

Only a few counts were recorded for this clonotype. It is unclear where the CDR3 begins or ends on the DNA, so no DNA is shown, and the CDR3 is as TCRdb lists it. V gene TRBV25-1 combines with J gene TRBJ2-3; the table's D call TRBD1 went unverified against the DNA. Ends included, the CDR3 has 13 residues. Germline V lookup: CDR1 MGHDK, CDR2 SYGVNS. The CDR3 sequence: CASTSGQTDTQYF.

Points on this clonotype: The conserved final phenylalanine or tryptophan is absent from the CDR3, which likely points to a read error. The chain uses TRBV29-1 and TRBJ2-7, with D perhaps TRBD2 (5 bases). Germline V CDR1 and CDR2: SQVTM, ANQGSEA. This CDR3 is 12 amino acids long. V was trimmed by 7 bases and J by 2 bases, leaving 12 bases between them. The CDR3 region is CSAREGPYEQYL. In DNA form, the CDR3 reads TGCAGCGCCCGGGAAGGGCCCTACGAGCAGTACTTA.

This clonotype is large in the sample. The chain has TRBV12-3 or TRBV12-4 and TRBJ2-2; no clear D gene. The V and J ends lost 7 bases and 7 bases respectively, with 10 bases between them. The CDR3 spans 12 residues. Here the CDR3 reads CASTPSIGELFF. The CDR3 DNA follows: TGTGCCAGCACCCCCTCAATCGGGGAGCTGTTTTTT.

By frequency in the sample, this clonotype is large (0.1 to 1%). This chain uses TRBV7-9 with TRBJ2-2; 10 bases align to TRBD2. V shed 5 bases, J shed 6 bases, and the junction held 9 bases outside the gene matches. The CDR3 spans 16 residues. Germline V gene lookup returns CDR1 SEHNR and CDR2 FQNEAQ (reference sequence). The CDR3 protein is CASSLRTSGGPGELFF. As DNA, the CDR3 is TGTGCCAGCAGCCTTCGGACTAGCGGTGGGCCCGGGGAGCTGTTTTTT.

This chain connects TRBV5-6 to TRBJ2-3; 7 bases map to TRBD1. Germline-derived CDR1 and CDR2 are SGHDT and YYEEEE. CDR3 size: 13 residues. Unmatched junction bases numbered 1, after V lost 4 bases and J lost 2 bases. Here the CDR3 reads CASSTGDTDTQYF. The CDR3, as DNA: TGTGCCAGCAGCACAGGGGACACAGATACGCAGTATTTT.

This clonotype appeared a few times. The V and J genes are TRBV20-1 and TRBJ1-1, with 7 bases matching TRBD1. The germline gives CDR1 DFQATT, CDR2 SNEGSKA (reference sequence). The CDR3 extends over 12 amino acids. V gave up 2 bases and J gave up 3 bases; unmatched junction bases: 0. CDR3 protein: CSARQGDTEAFF. CDR3 coding DNA: TGCAGTGCTAGACAGGGGGACACTGAAGCTTTCTTT.